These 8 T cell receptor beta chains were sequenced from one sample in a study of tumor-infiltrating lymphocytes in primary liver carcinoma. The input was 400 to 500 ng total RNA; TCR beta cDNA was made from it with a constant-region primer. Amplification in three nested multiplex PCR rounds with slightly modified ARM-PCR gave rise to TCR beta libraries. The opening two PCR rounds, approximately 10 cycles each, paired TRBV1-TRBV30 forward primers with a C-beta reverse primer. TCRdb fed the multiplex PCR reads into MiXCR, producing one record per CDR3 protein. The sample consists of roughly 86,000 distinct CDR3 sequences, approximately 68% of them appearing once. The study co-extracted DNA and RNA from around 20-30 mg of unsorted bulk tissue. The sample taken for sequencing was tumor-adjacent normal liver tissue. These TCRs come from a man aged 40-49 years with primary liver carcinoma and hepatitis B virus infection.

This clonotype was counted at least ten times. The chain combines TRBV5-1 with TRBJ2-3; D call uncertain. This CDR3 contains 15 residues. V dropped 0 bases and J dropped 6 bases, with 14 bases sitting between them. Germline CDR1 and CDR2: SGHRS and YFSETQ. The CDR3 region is CASSLGDSSGDTQYF. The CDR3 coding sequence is TGCGCCAGCAGCTTGGGGGATAGCTCCGGGGATACGCAGTATTTT. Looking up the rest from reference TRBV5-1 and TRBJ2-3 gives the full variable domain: KAGVTQTPRYLIKTRGQQVTLSCSPISGHRSVSWYQQTPGQGLQFLFEYFSETQRNKGNFPGRFSGRQFSNSRSEMNVSTLELGDSALYLCASSLGDSSGDTQYFGPGTRLTVL.

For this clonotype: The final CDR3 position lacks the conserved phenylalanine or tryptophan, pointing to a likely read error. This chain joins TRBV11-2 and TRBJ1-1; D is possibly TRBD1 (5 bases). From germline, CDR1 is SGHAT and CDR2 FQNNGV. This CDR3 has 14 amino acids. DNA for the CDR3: TGTGCCACCAGCCCCAGGGCAAACCCCTATGAAGCTTTCTTA. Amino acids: CATSPRANPYEAFL.

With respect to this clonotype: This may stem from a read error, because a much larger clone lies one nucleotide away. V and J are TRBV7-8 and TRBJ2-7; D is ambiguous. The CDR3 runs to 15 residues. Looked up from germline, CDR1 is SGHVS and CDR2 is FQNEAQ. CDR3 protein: CAGSLGPGYGDEQYF. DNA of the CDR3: TGTGCCGGCAGCTTAGGGCCCGGGTATGGCGACGAGCAGTACTTC.

For the CDR3, the DNA is TGCAGTGCATGGAACATATCTCTGGGCGGCAATCAGCCCCAGCATTTT. Encoded protein: CSAWNISLGGNQPQHF. The chain has TRBV20-1 and TRBJ1-5, with D uncertain. Germline-derived CDR1 and CDR2 are DFQATT and SNEGSKA (reference sequence). V was shortened by 6 bases and J by 2 bases, with 20 bases between the two germline ends. The CDR3 consists of 16 residues.

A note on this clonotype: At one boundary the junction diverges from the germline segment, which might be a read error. DNA for the CDR3: TGTGCCTGCAGCCCTTATGGACTAGCGGCCTCCTACGAGCAATACTTC. Its translation: CACSPYGLAASYEQYF. This chain connects TRBV6-2 or TRBV6-3 to TRBJ2-7; 10 bases fit TRBD2. This CDR3 has 16 amino acids. The V gene's germline CDR1 is MNHEY and CDR2 SVGEGT.

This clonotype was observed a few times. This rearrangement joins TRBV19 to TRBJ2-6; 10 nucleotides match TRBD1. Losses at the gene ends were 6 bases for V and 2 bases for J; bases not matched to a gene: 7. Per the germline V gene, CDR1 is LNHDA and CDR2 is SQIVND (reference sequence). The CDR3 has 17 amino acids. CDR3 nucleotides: TGTGCCAGTAGCCCGAGACAGGGGGCGCCTGGGGCCAACGTCCTGACTTTC. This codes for CASSPRQGAPGANVLTF.

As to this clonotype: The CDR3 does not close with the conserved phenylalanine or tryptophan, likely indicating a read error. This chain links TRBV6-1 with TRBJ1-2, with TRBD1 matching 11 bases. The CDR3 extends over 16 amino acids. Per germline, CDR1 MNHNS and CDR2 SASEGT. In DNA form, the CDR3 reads TGTGCAAGCAGTTCTAGTCCCGGGACAGGGGGAGGAGGCTACACCCTC. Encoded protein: CASSSSPGTGGGGYTL.

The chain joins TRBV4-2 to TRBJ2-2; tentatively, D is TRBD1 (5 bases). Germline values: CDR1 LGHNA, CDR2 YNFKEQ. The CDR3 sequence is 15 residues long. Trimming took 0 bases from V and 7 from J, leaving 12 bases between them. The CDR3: CASSQEVRAVGELFF. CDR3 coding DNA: TGTGCCAGCAGCCAAGAGGTCAGGGCCGTCGGGGAGCTGTTTTTT.